The rows below give T cell receptor beta chains drawn from one sample of a study of cytomegalovirus exposure and HLA in healthy donors. Method: immunoSEQ multiplex PCR; TCRdb's copy keeps in-frame clones and lacks some. The profile covers fewer than 250,000 clones, with around 80% appearing a single time and about 1% taken by the ten largest. Sequencing was carried out using PBMCs. Receptors originate from a middle-aged woman in good health and CMV-seronegative. CDR3s include the opening cysteine and the closing phenylalanine or tryptophan. Each record gives: V gene, D gene, J gene, clone size, CDR3 protein, CDR3 DNA. A D gene is named only where the DNA matches it firmly. Some rows mark clone size as missing; the rest say once, few, many or name a class of expanded clone.

>TRBV30|.|TRBJ1-1|.
CAWRPLQGNPEAFF
TGTGCCTGGAGACCACTCCAGGGTAACCCTGAAGCTTTCTTT
>TRBV4-3|.|TRBJ2-1|.
CASSHGGTDTLYNEQFF
TGCGCCAGCAGCCATGGGGGGACAGACACCCTCTACAATGAGCAGTTCTTC
>TRBV2|.|TRBJ2-3|.
CASSNTDTQYF
TGTGCCAGCAGCAACACAGATACGCAGTATTTT
>TRBV19|.|TRBJ1-2|.
CASSPRRVDGYTF
TGTGCCAGTAGTCCAAGGAGAGTGGATGGCTACACCTTC
>TRBV7-3|.|TRBJ2-5|.
CASSPSTGGWETQYF
TGTGCCAGCAGCCCAAGTACGGGTGGTTGGGAGACCCAGTACTTC
>TRBV27|.|TRBJ1-5|.
CASSFVFDQPQHF
TGTGCCAGCAGTTTCGTTTTCGATCAGCCCCAGCATTTT
>TRBV9|.|TRBJ2-6|few
CASSATGGANVLTF
TGTGCCAGCAGCGCGACAGGTGGGGCCAACGTCCTGACTTTC
>TRBV30|.|TRBJ2-7|once
CAWSHYSFFKQKTAYEQYF
TGTGCCTGGAGTCACTACTCTTTTTTCAAGCAGAAGACGGCATACGAGCAGTACTTC
>TRBV9|.|TRBJ1-2|.
CASSVGTANYGYTF
TGTGCCAGCAGCGTAGGGACAGCTAACTATGGCTACACCTTC
>TRBV9|TRBD2|TRBJ2-2|.
CASSVGGGSGGELFF
TGTGCCAGCAGCGTAGGGGGCGGGAGTGGCGGGGAGCTGTTTTTT
>TRBV27|.|TRBJ2-3|once
CASSPGLLITDTQYF
TGTGCCAGCAGTCCGGGACTCCTTATCACAGATACGCAGTATTTT
>TRBV7-9|.|TRBJ2-2|.
CAEDEAGRFGELFF
TGTGCCGAGGACGAGGCAGGGCGTTTCGGGGAGCTGTTTTTT
>TRBV2|.|TRBJ1-2|.
CASSNPTGVGYTF
TGTGCCAGCAGCAATCCGACAGGAGTTGGCTACACCTTC
>TRBV27|TRBD1|TRBJ1-6|few
CASSLLGQQINSPLHF
TGTGCCAGCTCTTTACTGGGACAGCAAATTAATTCACCCCTCCACTTT
>TRBV9|.|TRBJ2-7|.
CASSVDSDDEQYF
TGTGCCAGCAGCGTAGATAGCGACGACGAGCAGTACTTC
>TRBV14|.|TRBJ2-4|.
CASSQDQGSHKNIQYF
TGTGCCAGCAGCCAAGATCAGGGGTCGCACAAAAACATTCAGTACTTC
>TRBV19|TRBD1|TRBJ1-3|.
CASSIPPRQGGGNTIYF
TGTGCCAGTAGTATACCCCCCCGTCAGGGGGGTGGAAACACCATATATTTT
>TRBV7-2|.|TRBJ1-1|.
CASSLDRVNTEAFF
TGTGCCAGCAGCTTAGACAGGGTGAACACTGAAGCTTTCTTT
>TRBV19|TRBD1|TRBJ2-7|.
CASDRGYEQYF
TGTGCCAGCGACAGGGGCTACGAGCAGTACTTC
>TRBV9|.|TRBJ2-7|.
CASSVRQDVAEQYF
TGTGCCAGCAGCGTTCGGCAGGATGTCGCCGAGCAGTACTTC
>TRBV7-3|.|TRBJ2-2|.
CASSLRDGSGELFF
TGTGCCAGCAGCTTGAGGGATGGTTCCGGGGAGCTGTTTTTT
>TRBV18|.|TRBJ1-2|.
CASSPSGPTNYGYTF
TGTGCCAGCTCACCAAGCGGCCCTACTAACTATGGCTACACCTTC
>TRBV7-3|.|TRBJ2-5|.
CASSLTGLEETQYF
TGTGCCAGCAGCTTAACGGGACTTGAGGAGACCCAGTACTTC
>TRBV29-1|TRBD1|TRBJ1-2|.
CSAPGQETYGYTF
TGCAGCGCTCCGGGACAGGAGACCTATGGCTACACCTTC
>TRBV2|.|TRBJ1-2|.
CASILEAGPYGYTF
TGTGCCAGCATCCTGGAGGCCGGGCCCTATGGCTACACCTTC
>TRBV29-1|TRBD1|TRBJ1-1|.
CSVAGTGDYSGTEAFF
TGCAGCGTTGCAGGGACAGGGGATTATTCGGGCACTGAAGCTTTCTTT
>TRBV19|.|TRBJ1-1|few
CASSRAPANTEAFF
TGTGCCAGTAGTAGGGCTCCAGCGAACACTGAAGCTTTCTTT
>TRBV6-6|TRBD1|TRBJ1-5|.
CASSGQGANQPQHF
TGTGCCAGCAGTGGGCAGGGGGCCAATCAGCCCCAGCATTTT
>TRBV30|TRBD2|TRBJ2-1|.
CAWTSGRADNEQFF
TGTGCCTGGACTAGCGGGAGGGCCGACAATGAGCAGTTCTTC
>TRBV10-2|.|TRBJ1-2|.
CASSESRQGLGYTF
TGCGCCAGCAGTGAGTCGAGGCAGGGACTTGGCTACACCTTC